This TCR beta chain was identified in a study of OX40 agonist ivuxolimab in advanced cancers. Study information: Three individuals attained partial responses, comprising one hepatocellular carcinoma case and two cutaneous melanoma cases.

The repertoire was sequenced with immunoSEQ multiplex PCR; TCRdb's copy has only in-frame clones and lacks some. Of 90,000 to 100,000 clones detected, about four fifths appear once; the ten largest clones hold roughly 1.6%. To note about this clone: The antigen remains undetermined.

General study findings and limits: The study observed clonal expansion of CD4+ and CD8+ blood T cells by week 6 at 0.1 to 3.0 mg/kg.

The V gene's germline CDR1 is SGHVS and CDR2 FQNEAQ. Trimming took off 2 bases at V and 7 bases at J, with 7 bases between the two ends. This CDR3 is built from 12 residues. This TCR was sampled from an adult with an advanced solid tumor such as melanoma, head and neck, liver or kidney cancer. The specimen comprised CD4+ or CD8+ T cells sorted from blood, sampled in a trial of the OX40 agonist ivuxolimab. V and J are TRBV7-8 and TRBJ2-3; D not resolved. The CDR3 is CASSLTENTQYF. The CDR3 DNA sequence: TGTGCCAGCAGCTTAACAGAAAATACGCAGTATTTT.